What follows are 20 T cell receptor beta chains derived from one specimen sequenced in a study of cytomegalovirus exposure and HLA in healthy donors. PCR used 60 Vbeta primers and 13 Jbeta primers. The table came from immunoSEQ multiplex PCR; TCRdb's copy has only in-frame clones and leaves some out. The sample lists about 160,000 clones, 80% seen once, with 9.5% to 10% in the top ten. Specimen: PBMCs. These TCRs come from a young man in good health and CMV-seropositive.

J is TRBJ1-4 and V is TRBV5-4; D uncertain. This CDR3 is built from 14 residues. Trimming stripped 3 bases from V and 0 bases from J, with 6 bases between. Germline loops: CDR1 SGHNT, CDR2 YYREEE (reference sequence). CDR3 in DNA: TGTGCCAGCAGCTCAGCGGCAACTAATGAAAAACTGTTTTTT. It yields the protein CASSSAATNEKLFF.

This clone was picked up a small number of times. The chain has TRBV30 and TRBJ1-6; perhaps TRBD1 as D (6 bases). This CDR3 spans 15 amino acids. V lost 3 bases to trimming and J lost 7 bases, with 16 bases between them. CDR1 is GTSNPN and CDR2 is SVGIG in the germline V gene (reference sequence). The CDR3 DNA reads TGTGCCTGGAGCGCTGATTCCGGGACAAATTCACCCCTCCACTTT. This codes for CAWSADSGTNSPLHF.

The rearrangement joins TRBV7-2 to TRBJ2-7; D is undetermined. Looked up from germline, CDR1 is SGHTA and CDR2 is FQGNSA. With 6 bases removed from V and 1 base from J, the gap between germline ends came to 13 bases. The CDR3 consists of 14 residues. The CDR3 spells CASRQQTKSYEQYF. CDR3 in DNA: TGTGCCAGCAGACAACAAACAAAATCCTACGAGCAGTACTTC. The full variable domain, its missing parts supplied by reference TRBV7-2 and TRBJ2-7, is GAGVSQSPSNKVTEKGKDVELRCDPISGHTALYWYRQSLGQGLEFLIYFQGNSAPDKSGLPSDRFSAERTGGSVSTLTIQRTQQEDSAVYLCASRQQTKSYEQYFGPGTRLTVT.

This chain's CDR3 is CASSGPGQGASGELFF. CDR3 nucleotides: TGTGCCAGCAGCGGCCCGGGACAGGGGGCTTCCGGGGAGCTGTTTTTT. The chain has TRBV9 and TRBJ2-2, with TRBD1 identical over 12 bases. Germline loops: CDR1 SGDLS, CDR2 YYNGEE. Unmatched junction bases numbered 6, after V lost 3 bases and J lost 6 bases. The CDR3 contains 16 residues. Variable domain in full (rest from reference TRBV9 and TRBJ2-2): DSGVTQTPKHLITATGQRVTLRCSPRSGDLSVYWYQQSLDQGLQFLIQYYNGEERAKGNILERFSAQQFPDLHSELNLSSLELGDSALYFCASSGPGQGASGELFFGEGSRLTVL.

The V and J genes are TRBV13 and TRBJ2-1; TRBD2 matches at 13 bases. The CDR3 is 17 amino acids. From germline, CDR1 is PRHDT and CDR2 FYEKMQ (reference sequence). J was trimmed by 7 bases and V by 5 bases; bases with no gene match: 11. The CDR3 is CASSPNRLAGGQNEQFF. In nucleotides, the CDR3 is TGTGCCAGCAGCCCCAACCGACTAGCGGGAGGTCAAAATGAGCAGTTCTTC.

The chain is built from TRBV6-4 and TRBJ2-7, with D uncertain. Germline CDR1 MRHNA, CDR2 SNTAGT. V was clipped by 3 bases and J by 6 bases, with 9 bases between them. The CDR3 length is 12 residues. CDR3 sequence (DNA): TGTGCCAGCAGTGAAGAGGTGGGCGAGCAGTACTTC. Translated, it gives CASSEEVGEQYF.

DNA for the CDR3: TGTGCCAGTTGCCGGGACAGGGGGAACACCGGGGAGCTGTTTTTT. Translating it yields CASCRDRGNTGELFF. This chain joins TRBV2 and TRBJ2-2, with 10 bases fitting TRBD1. The germline V gene encodes CDR1 SNHLY and CDR2 FYNNEI. The trim removed 9 bases at V and 1 base at J, leaving 5 bases unmatched. The CDR3 loop spans 15 amino acids.

The chain joins TRBV11-3 to TRBJ2-1, with a weak D call TRBD2 (5 bases). Looked up from germline, CDR1 is SGHNT and CDR2 is YENEEA. CDR3 length: 16 residues. V was shortened by 5 bases and J by 0 bases, with 14 bases between the two germline ends. CDR3 sequence (DNA): TGTGCCAGCAGCGCGAGGACGGGGAGCTCCTACAATGAGCAGTTCTTC. Protein sequence: CASSARTGSSYNEQFF.

The gene calls are TRBV11-2 and TRBJ1-2, with no clear D. The CDR3 spans 12 residues. The ends were cut back, 1 base at V and 12 bases at J, with 12 bases in the middle. Germline values: CDR1 SGHAT, CDR2 FQNNGV. The CDR3 reads CASSLVGHANTF. Written as DNA, the CDR3 is TGTGCCAGCAGCTTAGTTGGGCACGCTAACACCTTC.

This clone was detected a few times. The genes are TRBV27 and TRBJ1-1; D is unresolved. Germline V gene lookup returns CDR1 MNHEY and CDR2 SMNVEV (reference sequence). The CDR3 sequence is 14 residues long. The V gene lost 3 bases and the J gene lost 0 bases, with 8 bases spanning the gap. The DNA for the CDR3 is TGTGCCAGCAGTTTCCAGGCCCTGAACACTGAAGCTTTCTTT. Amino acids: CASSFQALNTEAFF.

The rearrangement joins TRBV7-3 to TRBJ2-3; 7 bases are shared with TRBD2. The V segment lost 3 bases and the J segment 0 bases; nucleotides outside the gene matches: 6. This CDR3 is 16 amino acids long. The germline gives CDR1 SGHTA, CDR2 FQGTGA. The CDR3 DNA reads TGTGCCAGCAGCTTGGGAGGGGCGGGGAGCACAGATACGCAGTATTTT. Encoded protein: CASSLGGAGSTDTQYF.

J is TRBJ1-1 and V is TRBV7-3; D gene ambiguous. V lost 5 bases and J 1 base, leaving 8 bases between the germline ends. The CDR3 length is 13 residues. Germline assignment: CDR1 SGHTA and CDR2 FQGTGA. CDR3 residues: CASSREGNTEAFF. The DNA of the CDR3 is TGTGCCAGCAGCCGGGAGGGGAACACTGAAGCTTTCTTT. The complete variable domain, with remaining parts taken from reference TRBV7-3 and TRBJ1-1, reads GAGVSQTPSNKVTEKGKYVELRCDPISGHTALYWYRQSLGQGPEFLIYFQGTGAADDSGLPNDRFFAVRPEGSVSTLKIQRTERGDSAVYLCASSREGNTEAFFGQGTRLTVV.

The chain carries TRBV14 and TRBJ2-1; TRBD2 is a possible D gene (5 bases). Per germline, CDR1 SGHDN and CDR2 FVKESK. This CDR3 is 16 amino acids long. Trimming shortened V by 1 base and J by 3 bases, and 13 bases separated the two germline ends. In DNA form, the CDR3 reads TGTGCCAGCAGCCAAGGCAGCGGAGCCATCTACAATGAGCAGTTCTTC. The encoded protein is CASSQGSGAIYNEQFF.

The gene calls are TRBV30 and TRBJ1-5; maybe TRBD1 (5 bases). Germline V lookup: CDR1 GTSNPN, CDR2 SVGIG (reference sequence). V gave up 3 bases and J gave up 6 bases, with 15 bases separating them. The CDR3 sequence is 14 residues long. The DNA of the CDR3 is TGTGCCTGGAGCCGCAGGGCCTCGGGTCAGCCCCAGCATTTT. It encodes CAWSRRASGQPQHF.

This clone was picked up a small number of times. V and J are TRBV7-8 and TRBJ1-4; D is undetermined. From germline, CDR1 is SGHVS and CDR2 FQNEAQ. The V end lost 5 bases, the J end lost 8 bases, and 21 bases lay between the germline ends. The CDR3 contains 16 residues. The CDR3 sequence is CASSRFNSPDGEKLFF. CDR3 coding DNA: TGTGCCAGCAGCCGTTTCAACAGCCCTGATGGGGAAAAACTGTTTTTT.

J is TRBJ2-3 and V is TRBV12-5, with 7 nucleotides matching TRBD2. Looked up from germline, CDR1 is LGHNT and CDR2 is FRNRAP. Trimming removed 4 bases from V and 2 bases from J; junction bases left unmatched: 6. CDR3 length: 15 amino acids. The CDR3 loop is CASGSGLVPTDTQYF. The CDR3 region has the DNA TGTGCTAGTGGTTCCGGACTAGTACCCACAGATACGCAGTATTTT.

The chain joins TRBV7-9 to TRBJ1-1; no firm D call. Trimming stripped 2 bases from V and 1 base from J, with 5 bases between. Germline values: CDR1 SEHNR, CDR2 FQNEAQ (reference sequence). This CDR3 region has 13 residues. The CDR3 is CASSLQANTEAFF. In DNA form, the CDR3 reads TGTGCCAGCAGCTTACAGGCGAACACTGAAGCTTTCTTT.

This chain links TRBV7-2 with TRBJ2-2; D unresolved. The germline CDR1 and CDR2 sequences are SGHTA and FQGNSA. Trimming shortened V by 3 bases and J by 4 bases, and 12 bases separated the two germline ends. The CDR3 consists of 15 residues. CDR3: CASSLAPGFTGELFF. CDR3 bases: TGTGCCAGCAGCTTGGCCCCCGGGTTCACCGGGGAGCTGTTTTTT. The complete variable domain, with remaining parts taken from reference TRBV7-2 and TRBJ2-2, reads GAGVSQSPSNKVTEKGKDVELRCDPISGHTALYWYRQSLGQGLEFLIYFQGNSAPDKSGLPSDRFSAERTGGSVSTLTIQRTQQEDSAVYLCASSLAPGFTGELFFGEGSRLTVL.

The genes are TRBV6-6 and TRBJ2-3; 9 nucleotides align to TRBD2. CDR1 is MNHNY, CDR2 SVGAGI, per germline (reference sequence). The CDR3 is 15 amino acids. Trimming took 5 bases from V and 5 from J; bases not matched to a gene: 8. The CDR3 loop reads CASSGPREGGDTQYF. The DNA of the CDR3 is TGTGCCAGCAGTGGACCGCGGGAGGGGGGAGATACGCAGTATTTT.

This chain joins TRBV27 and TRBJ1-3; D call uncertain. Trimming removed 5 bases from V and 3 bases from J, with 11 bases in between. This CDR3 has 14 amino acids. CDR1 MNHEY and CDR2 SMNVEV come from the germline V gene (reference sequence). The CDR3, as DNA: TGTGCCAGCAGTAGGGCGGGGAGTGGAAACACCATATATTTT. Encoded protein: CASSRAGSGNTIYF.